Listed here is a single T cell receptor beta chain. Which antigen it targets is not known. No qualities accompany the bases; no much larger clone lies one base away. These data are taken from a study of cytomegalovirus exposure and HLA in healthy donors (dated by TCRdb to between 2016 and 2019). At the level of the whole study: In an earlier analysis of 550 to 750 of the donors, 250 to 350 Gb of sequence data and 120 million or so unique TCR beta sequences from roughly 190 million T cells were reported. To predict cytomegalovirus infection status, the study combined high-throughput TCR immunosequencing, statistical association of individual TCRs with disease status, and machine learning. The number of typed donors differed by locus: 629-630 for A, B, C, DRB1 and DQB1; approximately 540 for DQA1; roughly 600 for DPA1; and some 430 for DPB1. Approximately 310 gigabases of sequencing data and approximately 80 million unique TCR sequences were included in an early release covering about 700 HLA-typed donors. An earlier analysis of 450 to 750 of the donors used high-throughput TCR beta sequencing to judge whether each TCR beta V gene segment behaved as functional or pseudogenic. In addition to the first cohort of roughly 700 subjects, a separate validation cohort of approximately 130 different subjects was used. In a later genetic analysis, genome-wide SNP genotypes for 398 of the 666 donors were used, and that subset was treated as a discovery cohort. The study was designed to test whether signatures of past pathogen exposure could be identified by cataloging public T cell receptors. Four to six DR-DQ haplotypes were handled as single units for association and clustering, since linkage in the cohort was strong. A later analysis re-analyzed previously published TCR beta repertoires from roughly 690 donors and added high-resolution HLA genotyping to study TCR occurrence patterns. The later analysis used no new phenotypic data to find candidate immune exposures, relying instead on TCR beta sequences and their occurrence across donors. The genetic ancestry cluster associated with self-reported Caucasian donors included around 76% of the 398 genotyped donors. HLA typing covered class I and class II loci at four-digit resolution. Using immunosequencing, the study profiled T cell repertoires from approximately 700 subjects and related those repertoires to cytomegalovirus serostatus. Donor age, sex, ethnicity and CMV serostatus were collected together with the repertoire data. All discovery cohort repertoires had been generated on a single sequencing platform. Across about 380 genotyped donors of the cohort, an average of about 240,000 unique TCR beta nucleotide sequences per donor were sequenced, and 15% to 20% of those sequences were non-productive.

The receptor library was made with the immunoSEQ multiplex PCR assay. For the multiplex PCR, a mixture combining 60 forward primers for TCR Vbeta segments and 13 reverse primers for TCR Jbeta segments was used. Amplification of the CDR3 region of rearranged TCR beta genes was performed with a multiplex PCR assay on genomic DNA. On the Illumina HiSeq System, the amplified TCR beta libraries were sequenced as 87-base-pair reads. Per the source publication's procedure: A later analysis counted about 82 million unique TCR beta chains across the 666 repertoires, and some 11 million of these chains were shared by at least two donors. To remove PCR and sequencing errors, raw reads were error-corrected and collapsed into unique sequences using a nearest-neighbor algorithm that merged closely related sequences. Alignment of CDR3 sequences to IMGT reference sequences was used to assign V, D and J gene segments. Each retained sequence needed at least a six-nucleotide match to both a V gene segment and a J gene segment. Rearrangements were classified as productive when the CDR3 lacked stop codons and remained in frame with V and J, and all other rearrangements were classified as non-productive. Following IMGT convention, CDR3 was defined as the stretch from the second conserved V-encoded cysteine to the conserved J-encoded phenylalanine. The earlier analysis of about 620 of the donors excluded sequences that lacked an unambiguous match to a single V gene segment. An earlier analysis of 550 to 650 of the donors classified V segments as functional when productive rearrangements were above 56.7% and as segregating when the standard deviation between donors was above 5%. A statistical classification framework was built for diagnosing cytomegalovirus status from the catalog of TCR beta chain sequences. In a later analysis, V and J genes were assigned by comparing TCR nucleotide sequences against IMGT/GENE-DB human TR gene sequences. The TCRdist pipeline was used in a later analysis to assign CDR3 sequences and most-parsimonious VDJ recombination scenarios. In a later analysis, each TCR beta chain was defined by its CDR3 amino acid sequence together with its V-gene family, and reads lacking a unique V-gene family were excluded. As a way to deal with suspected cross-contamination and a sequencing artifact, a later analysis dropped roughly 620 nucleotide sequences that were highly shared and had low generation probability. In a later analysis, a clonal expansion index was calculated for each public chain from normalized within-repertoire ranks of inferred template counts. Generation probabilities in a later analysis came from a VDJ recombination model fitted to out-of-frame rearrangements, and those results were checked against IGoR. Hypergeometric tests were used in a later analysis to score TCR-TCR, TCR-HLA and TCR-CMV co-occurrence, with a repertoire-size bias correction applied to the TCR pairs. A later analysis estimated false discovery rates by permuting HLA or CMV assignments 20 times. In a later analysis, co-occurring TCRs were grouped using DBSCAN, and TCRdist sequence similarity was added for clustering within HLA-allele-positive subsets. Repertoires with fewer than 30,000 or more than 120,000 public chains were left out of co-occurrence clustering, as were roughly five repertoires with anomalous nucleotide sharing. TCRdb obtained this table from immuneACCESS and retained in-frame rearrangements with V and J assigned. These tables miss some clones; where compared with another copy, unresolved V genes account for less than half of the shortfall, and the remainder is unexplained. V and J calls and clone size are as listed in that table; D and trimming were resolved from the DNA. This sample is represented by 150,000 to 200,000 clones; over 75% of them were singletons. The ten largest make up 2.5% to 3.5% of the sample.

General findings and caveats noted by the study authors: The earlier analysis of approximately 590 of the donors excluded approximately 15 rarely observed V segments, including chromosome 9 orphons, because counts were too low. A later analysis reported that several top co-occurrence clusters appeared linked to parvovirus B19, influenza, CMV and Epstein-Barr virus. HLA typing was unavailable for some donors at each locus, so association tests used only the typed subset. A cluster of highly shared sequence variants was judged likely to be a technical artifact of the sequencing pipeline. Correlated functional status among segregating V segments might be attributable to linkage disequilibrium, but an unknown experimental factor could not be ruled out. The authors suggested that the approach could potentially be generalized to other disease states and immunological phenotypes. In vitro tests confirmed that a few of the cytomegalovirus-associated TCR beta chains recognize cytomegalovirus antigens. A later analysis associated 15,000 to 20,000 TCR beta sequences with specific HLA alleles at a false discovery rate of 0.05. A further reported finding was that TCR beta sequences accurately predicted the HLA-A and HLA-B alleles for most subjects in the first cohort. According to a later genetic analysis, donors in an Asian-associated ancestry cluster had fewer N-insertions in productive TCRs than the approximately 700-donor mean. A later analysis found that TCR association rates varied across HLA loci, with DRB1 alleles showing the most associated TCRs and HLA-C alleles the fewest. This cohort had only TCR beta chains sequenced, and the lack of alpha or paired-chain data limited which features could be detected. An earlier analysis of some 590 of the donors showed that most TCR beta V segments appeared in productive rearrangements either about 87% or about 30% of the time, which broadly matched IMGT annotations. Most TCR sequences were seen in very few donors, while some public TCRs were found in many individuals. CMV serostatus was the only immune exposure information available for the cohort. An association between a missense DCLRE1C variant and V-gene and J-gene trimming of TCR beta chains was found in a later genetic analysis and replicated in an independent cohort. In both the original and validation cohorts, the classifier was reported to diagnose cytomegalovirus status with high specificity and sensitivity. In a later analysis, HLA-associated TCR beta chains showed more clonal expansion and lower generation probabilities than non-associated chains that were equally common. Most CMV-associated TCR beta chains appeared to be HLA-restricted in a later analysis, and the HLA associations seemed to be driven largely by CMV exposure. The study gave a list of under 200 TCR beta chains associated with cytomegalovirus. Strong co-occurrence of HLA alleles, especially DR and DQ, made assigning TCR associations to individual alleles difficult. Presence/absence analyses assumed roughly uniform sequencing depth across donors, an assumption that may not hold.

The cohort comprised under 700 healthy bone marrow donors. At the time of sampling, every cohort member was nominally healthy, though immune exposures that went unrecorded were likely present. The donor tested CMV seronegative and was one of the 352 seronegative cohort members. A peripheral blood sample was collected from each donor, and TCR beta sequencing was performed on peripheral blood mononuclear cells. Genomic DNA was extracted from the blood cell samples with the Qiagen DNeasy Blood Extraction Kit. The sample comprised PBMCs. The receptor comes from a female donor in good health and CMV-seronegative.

The CDR3 protein is CASSPRAGGPHEQYF. The base sequence is TGTGCCAGCAGCCCCCGGGCCGGGGGTCCCCACGAGCAGTACTTC. The receptor chain draws on TRBV7-9 and TRBJ2-7; the D segment could be TRBD2, given 6 matching bases. The CDR3 covers 15 residues, taking in both the cysteine and the phenylalanine. The retained sequence is limited to the CDR3, 45 bases, with the frame set at the first base. The germline V gene encodes CDR1 SEHNR and CDR2 FQNEAQ (reference sequence). V and J are truncated by 5 bases and 5 bases respectively, leaving an intervening sequence of 19 bases.